The sequence of this T cell receptor beta chain was determined in a study of cytomegalovirus exposure and HLA in healthy donors (dated by TCRdb to 2016 to 2017). For the study in its entirety: In an earlier analysis of 550 to 750 of the donors, about 270 Gb of sequence data and about 110 million unique TCR beta sequences from some 170 million T cells were reported. Roughly 320 gigabases of sequencing data and 75 million to 85 million unique TCR sequences made up an early release that covered nearly 650 HLA-typed donors. The genetic ancestry cluster associated with self-reported Caucasian donors included 70% to 85% of the approximately 430 genotyped donors. The aim of the study was to test whether cataloging public T cell receptors could identify signatures of past pathogen exposure. The study used immunosequencing to profile the T cell repertoires of 600 to 850 subjects and linked those repertoires to cytomegalovirus serostatus. A separate validation cohort of 100 to 150 different subjects was used in addition to the approximately 700-subject first cohort. To predict cytomegalovirus infection status, the study brought together high-throughput TCR immunosequencing, statistical association of individual TCRs with disease status, and machine learning. To study patterns of TCR occurrence, a later analysis re-analyzed previously published TCR beta repertoires from under 750 donors and added high-resolution HLA genotyping. In the later analysis, no new phenotypic data were used to find candidate immune exposures; instead, reliance was placed on TCR beta sequences and their occurrence across donors. In an earlier analysis of 550 to 700 of the donors, high-throughput TCR beta sequencing was used to judge whether each TCR beta V gene segment behaved as functional or pseudogenic. Alongside the repertoire data, information on donor age, sex, ethnicity and CMV serostatus was compiled. In a later genetic analysis, genome-wide SNP genotypes for 398 of the 666 donors were used, and that subset was treated as a discovery cohort. All discovery cohort repertoires had been generated using a single sequencing platform. Class I and class II HLA loci were covered by the typing at four-digit resolution. Typing coverage differed by locus: A, B, C, DRB1 and DQB1 were typed in roughly 620-640 donors, DQA1 in 500 to 550, DPA1 in around 580, and DPB1 in 450 to 490. Because of strong linkage in the cohort, roughly five DR-DQ haplotypes were treated as single units for association and clustering. Among 300 to 500 genotyped donors of the cohort, an average of approximately 220,000 unique TCR beta nucleotide sequences was sequenced per donor, of which about 20% were non-productive.

Points on this clone: This clone's antigen is unknown. No per-base quality is available; no much larger clone lies one base away.

The receptor library was made with the immunoSEQ multiplex PCR assay. A mixture of 60 forward primers for TCR Vbeta segments and 13 reverse primers for TCR Jbeta segments was used in the multiplex PCR. The CDR3 region of rearranged TCR beta genes was amplified from genomic DNA by a multiplex PCR assay. The amplified TCR beta libraries were sequenced on the Illumina HiSeq System as 87-base-pair reads. From the authors' description of their analysis: In a later analysis, tens of millions of unique TCR beta chains were counted across the 500 to 700 repertoires, and approximately 11 million of these chains were shared by at least two donors. Raw reads were error-corrected and collapsed into unique sequences by a nearest-neighbor algorithm in which closely related sequences were merged to remove PCR and sequencing errors. Alignment of CDR3 sequences to IMGT reference sequences was used to assign V, D and J gene segments. Each retained sequence needed at least a six-nucleotide match to both a V gene segment and a J gene segment. Rearrangements were called productive when the CDR3 lacked stop codons and stayed in frame with V and J; all others were non-productive. Following IMGT convention, CDR3 was defined as the stretch from the second conserved V-encoded cysteine up to the conserved J-encoded phenylalanine. Sequences without an unambiguous match to a single V gene segment were excluded from the earlier analysis of 450 to 650 of the donors. In an earlier analysis of roughly 500 of the donors, V segments were called functional above 56.7% productive rearrangements and were called segregating when the between-donor standard deviation exceeded 5%. A statistical classification framework was built to diagnose cytomegalovirus status from the catalog of TCR beta chain sequences. In a later analysis, TCR nucleotide sequences were compared against IMGT/GENE-DB human TR gene sequences so that V and J genes could be assigned. In a later analysis, CDR3 sequences and most-parsimonious VDJ recombination scenarios were assigned using the TCRdist pipeline. In a later analysis, each TCR beta chain was defined by its CDR3 amino acid sequence together with its V-gene family, and reads lacking a unique V-gene family were excluded. A later analysis removed 600 or so highly shared, low-generation-probability nucleotide sequences to deal with suspected cross-contamination and a sequencing artifact. For each public chain, a later analysis derived a clonal expansion index from normalized ranks of inferred template counts within each repertoire. In a later analysis, generation probabilities were computed using a VDJ recombination model fitted to out-of-frame rearrangements, and the results were checked against IGoR. In a later analysis, hypergeometric tests were used to score TCR-TCR, TCR-HLA and TCR-CMV co-occurrence, with a repertoire-size bias correction applied to TCR pairs. In a later analysis, false discovery rates were estimated by permuting HLA or CMV assignments 20 times. In a later analysis, co-occurring TCRs were grouped using DBSCAN, with TCRdist sequence similarity added in when clustering inside HLA-allele-positive subsets. Repertoires with fewer than 30,000 or more than 120,000 public chains were left out of co-occurrence clustering, as were five repertoires with anomalous nucleotide sharing. Imported from immuneACCESS, the table was reduced by TCRdb to in-frame sequences with V and J called. These copies leave out some clones; in studies compared against another copy, an unresolved V gene accounts for under half, and the cause of the remainder is not known. V, J and clone size are taken as reported in that table, and D and trimming were inferred from the DNA itself. This sample holds 150,000 to 200,000 clones; 75% to 80% were observed only once. The ten largest clones capture roughly 6% of the sample.

Study-wide conclusions, independent of this receptor: A later genetic analysis associated a missense DCLRE1C variant with V-gene and J-gene trimming of TCR beta chains, and an independent cohort replicated the association. Only TCR beta chains were sequenced in this cohort, and the absence of alpha or paired-chain data limited detectable features. Linkage disequilibrium might explain the correlated functional status among segregating V segments, but an unknown experimental factor could not be ruled out. A further reported finding was that TCR beta sequences accurately predicted the HLA-A and HLA-B alleles for most subjects in the first cohort. A group of highly shared sequence variants was considered likely to be a technical artifact of the sequencing pipeline. Presence/absence analyses assumed roughly uniform sequencing depth across donors, an assumption that may not hold. According to a later analysis, TCR association rates differed among HLA loci, with DRB1 alleles showing the most associated TCRs and HLA-C alleles showing the fewest. Over 15 rarely observed V segments, including chromosome 9 orphons, were excluded from the earlier analysis of a few hundred of the donors because counts were too low. When HLA alleles, especially DR and DQ, strongly co-occurred, TCR associations were difficult to assign to individual alleles. The authors suggested that the approach could potentially be generalized to other disease states and immunological phenotypes. In an earlier analysis of approximately 600 of the donors, most TCR beta V segments were observed in productive rearrangements about 87% or about 30% of the time, broadly matching IMGT annotations. Because HLA typing was missing for some donors at each locus, association tests included only the typed subset. A few of the identified cytomegalovirus-associated TCR beta chains were confirmed in vitro to be specific for cytomegalovirus antigens. While some public TCRs were present in many individuals, most TCR sequences turned up only very rarely across donors. Compared with equally common non-associated chains, HLA-associated TCR beta chains in a later analysis were more clonally expanded and had lower generation probabilities. The only immune exposure information available for the cohort was CMV serostatus. Some IMGT-functional V segments, including TRBV6-2 and TRBV6-3, could not be distinguished by the 87-base-pair reads and were therefore excluded. Cytomegalovirus status was reported to be diagnosed by the classifier with high specificity and sensitivity in both the original and validation cohorts. Specific HLA alleles were associated with about 17,000 TCR beta sequences at a false discovery rate of 0.05 in a later analysis. In a later analysis, most CMV-associated TCR beta chains were found to appear HLA-restricted, with HLA associations seemingly driven largely by CMV exposure. In a later genetic analysis, fewer N-insertions in productive TCRs were reported among donors in an Asian-associated ancestry cluster than the roughly 700-donor mean. Several of the top co-occurrence clusters appeared to be linked to parvovirus B19, influenza, CMV and Epstein-Barr virus, according to a later analysis. A total of roughly 160 TCR beta chains were listed by the study as associated with cytomegalovirus.

Inclusive of the bounding cysteine and phenylalanine, the CDR3 is 16 residues long. Solely the CDR3 DNA is kept, with 48 bases framed from the first base. CDR1 and CDR2 were assigned from the germline V gene as LGHNT and FRNRAP. Trimming leaves V shorter by 3 bases and J shorter by 5 bases, with the junction holding 11 bases beyond the gene matches. The cohort was made up of 666 healthy bone marrow donors. All cohort members were sampled while nominally healthy, although unrecorded immune exposures were likely present. The donor tested CMV seropositive, placing the donor among the 250 to 350 seropositive members of the cohort. A peripheral blood sample was collected from each donor, and TCR beta sequencing was performed on peripheral blood mononuclear cells. The Qiagen DNeasy Blood Extraction Kit was used to extract genomic DNA from the blood cell samples.

Sequencing was carried out using PBMCs. The chain couples TRBV12-5 to TRBJ1-2; TRBD1 matches 8 bases in the middle. The receptor was derived from a man aged 35-49 years in good health and CMV-seropositive. The CDR3 reads CASGLDIYQGAYGYTF. In nucleotides, the sequence is TGTGCTAGTGGTTTAGATATTTACCAGGGGGCGTATGGCTACACCTTC.